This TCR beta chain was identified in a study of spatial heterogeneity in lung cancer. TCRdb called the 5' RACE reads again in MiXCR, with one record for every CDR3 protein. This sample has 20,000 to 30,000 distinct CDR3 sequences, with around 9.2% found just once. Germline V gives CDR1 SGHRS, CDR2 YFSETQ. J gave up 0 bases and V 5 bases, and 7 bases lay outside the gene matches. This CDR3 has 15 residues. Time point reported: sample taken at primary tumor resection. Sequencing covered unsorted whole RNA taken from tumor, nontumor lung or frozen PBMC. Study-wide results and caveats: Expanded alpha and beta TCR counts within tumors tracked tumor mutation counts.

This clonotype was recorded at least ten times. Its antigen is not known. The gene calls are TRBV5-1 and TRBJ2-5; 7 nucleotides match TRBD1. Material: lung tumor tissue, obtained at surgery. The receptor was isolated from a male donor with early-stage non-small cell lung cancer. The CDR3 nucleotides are TGCGCCAGCAGTACAGGGGATCCCTACCAAGAGACCCAGTACTTC. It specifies CASSTGDPYQETQYF.